Listed here are 13 T cell receptor beta chains from one sample, sequenced in a study of cytomegalovirus exposure and HLA in healthy donors. The protocol was immunoSEQ multiplex PCR, while the TCRdb copy is restricted to in-frame clones and leaves out a portion. This table has around 140,000 clones, approximately 89% appearing once. The specimen sequenced was PBMCs. These TCRs come from a woman aged 18-29 years in good health and CMV-seronegative.

The chain recombines TRBV2 with TRBJ2-5; 11 nucleotides match TRBD2. The CDR3 loop spans 15 amino acids. J lost 2 bases, V lost 8 bases, and 7 bases had no gene match. In germline, CDR1 is SNHLY, CDR2 FYNNEI. CDR3 loop: CASVGTSGRQETQYF. The CDR3 nucleotides read TGTGCCAGCGTCGGGACTAGCGGAAGACAAGAGACCCAGTACTTC.

This clone was observed a few times. V is TRBV19 and J is TRBJ2-7, with a tentative D call TRBD1 (5 bases). V lost 5 bases and J 7 bases, leaving 12 bases between the germline ends. The CDR3 is 12 residues long. In germline, CDR1 is LNHDA, CDR2 SQIVND (reference sequence). The CDR3 bases are TGTGCCAGTAGTCAGGGTTCAGTTGAGCAGTACTTC. It translates to CASSQGSVEQYF.

The V gene is TRBV7-3, the J gene TRBJ2-1; weak D call: TRBD2 (5 bases). This CDR3 contains 13 residues. Germline V lookup: CDR1 SGHTA, CDR2 FQGTGA. The germline V and J ends were trimmed by 4 bases and 4 bases, with 8 bases remaining between them. CDR3 DNA: TGTGCCAGCAGCTCCGGGATGTACAATGAGCAGTTCTTC. It yields the protein CASSSGMYNEQFF.

V is TRBV6-5 and J is TRBJ1-2; no definite D call. The CDR3 consists of 14 residues. Trimming took off 2 bases at V and 4 bases at J, with 11 bases between the two ends. The germline CDR1 and CDR2 sequences are MNHEY and SVGAGI. The CDR3 coding sequence is TGTGCCAGCAGTTACGTTACAGAGCTCTATGGCTACACCTTC. It codes for CASSYVTELYGYTF.

The chain employs TRBV11-2 and TRBJ1-1; 7 positions match TRBD1. With V trimmed by 0 bases and J by 4 bases, 2 bases remained unmatched. Germline V lookup: CDR1 SGHAT, CDR2 FQNNGV. This CDR3 is 14 amino acids long. The CDR3 region has the DNA TGTGCCAGCAGCTTAGAACAGGGGCTCACTGAAGCTTTCTTT. Amino acids: CASSLEQGLTEAFF.

This chain connects TRBV21-1 to TRBJ2-5; the table names TRBD1, a call not compared with the DNA. TRBV21-1 is designated a pseudogene. The CDR3 is 17 residues long. The CDR3 nucleotides read TGTGCCAGCAGCAGTCCCCGCGGGGACAGATCACAAGAGACCCAGTACTTC. It encodes CASSSPRGDRSQETQYF.

This sequence joins TRBV7-9 and TRBJ1-5; D is unclear. The germline gives CDR1 SEHNR, CDR2 FQNEAQ (reference sequence). This CDR3 has 14 residues. Between the trimmed V and J ends, which lost 5 bases and 8 bases, there was a span of 16 bases. The CDR3 region has the DNA TGTGCCAGCAGCCCAACGGGCGGCGGGGAGCCCCAGCATTTT. Translation gives CASSPTGGGEPQHF.

The chain combines TRBV5-1 with TRBJ1-2; 7 bases fit TRBD1. J lost 4 bases, V lost 3 bases, and 9 bases had no gene match. The germline V gene has CDR1 SGHRS and CDR2 YFSETQ. The length of the CDR3 is 15 residues. CDR3 nucleotide sequence: TGCGCCAGCAGCTCCCAAGGGGGCGCTGGCTATGGCTACACCTTC. Translated, it gives CASSSQGGAGYGYTF.

The chain recombines TRBV6-1 with TRBJ2-1; 8 bases map to TRBD1. Germline V gene sequence: CDR1 MNHNS, CDR2 SASEGT. The CDR3 spans 18 residues. V dropped 2 bases and J dropped 4; count of bases not matched to a gene: 13. The DNA for the CDR3 is TGTGCCAGCAGTGAATTTTCTCAAGGACAGGGTCGATACAATGAGCAGTTCTTC. The encoded protein is CASSEFSQGQGRYNEQFF.

The rearrangement links TRBV7-2 to TRBJ1-4, with D possibly matching TRBD1 (6 bases). V lost 5 bases and J 8 bases, leaving 18 bases between the germline ends. CDR3 length equals 15 residues. The germline gives CDR1 SGHTA, CDR2 FQGNSA. The CDR3 DNA reads as TGTGCCAGCAGCCCGAGGGGGACGGTGAAAGAAAAACTGTTTTTT. This gives the protein CASSPRGTVKEKLFF.

The chain combines TRBV6-5 with TRBJ2-1; 7 bases map to TRBD1. V was pared by 0 bases and J by 0 bases, with 2 bases of the junction left unmatched. From germline, CDR1 is MNHEY and CDR2 SVGAGI. The CDR3 contains 16 residues. CDR3 loop: CASSYSGQSSYNEQFF. In nucleotides, the CDR3 is TGTGCCAGCAGTTACTCGGGACAGTCCTCCTACAATGAGCAGTTCTTC.

J is TRBJ1-4 and V is TRBV2; D perhaps matches TRBD1 (6 bases). The CDR3 is 16 residues long. The germline V gene encodes CDR1 SNHLY and CDR2 FYNNEI. The V and J ends lost 3 bases and 10 bases respectively, with 21 bases between them. CDR3 nucleotide sequence: TGTGCCAGCAGTGACCTTCTACAGGGCGGTGTCGTAAAACTGTTTTTT. It encodes CASSDLLQGGVVKLFF. Full variable domain (rest looked up from reference TRBV2 and TRBJ1-4): EPEVTQTPSHQVTQMGQEVILRCVPISNHLYFYWYRQILGQKVEFLVSFYNNEISEKSEIFDDQFSVERPDGSNFTLKIRSTKLEDSAMYFCASSDLLQGGVVKLFFGSGTQLSVL.

The J gene is TRBJ1-2, the V gene TRBV29-1, with 9 bases identical to TRBD1. J gave up 4 bases and V 3 bases, and 3 bases lay outside the gene matches. There are 13 residues in the CDR3. CDR1 is SQVTM, CDR2 ANQGSEA, per germline. The CDR3 bases are TGCAGCGTTGAGAAGACAGGGGGCTATGGCTACACCTTC. Its protein product is CSVEKTGGYGYTF. Full variable domain (rest looked up from reference TRBV29-1 and TRBJ1-2): SAVISQKPSRDICQRGTSLTIQCQVDSQVTMMFWYRQQPGQSLTLIATANQGSEATYESGFVIDKFPISRPNLTFSTLTVSNMSPEDSSIYLCSVEKTGGYGYTFGSGTRLTVV.